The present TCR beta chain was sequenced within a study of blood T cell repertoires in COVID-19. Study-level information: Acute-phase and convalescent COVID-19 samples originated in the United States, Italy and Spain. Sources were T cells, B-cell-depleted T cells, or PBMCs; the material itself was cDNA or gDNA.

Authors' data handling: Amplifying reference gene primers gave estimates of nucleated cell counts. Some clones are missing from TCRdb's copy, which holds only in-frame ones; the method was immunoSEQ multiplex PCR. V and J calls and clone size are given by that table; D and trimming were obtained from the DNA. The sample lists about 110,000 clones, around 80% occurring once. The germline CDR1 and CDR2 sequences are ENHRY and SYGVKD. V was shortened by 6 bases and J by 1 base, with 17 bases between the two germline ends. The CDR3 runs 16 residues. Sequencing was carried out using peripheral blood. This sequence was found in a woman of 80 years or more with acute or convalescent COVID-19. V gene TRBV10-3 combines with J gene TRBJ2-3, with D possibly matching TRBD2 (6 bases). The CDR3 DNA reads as TGTGCCATCAGCGGCCAGACCTTAGCGGGCACAGATACGCAGTATTTT. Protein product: CAISGQTLAGTDTQYF.